Included here is one T cell receptor beta chain sequence, with context. No cognate antigen has been identified for it. Base qualities are not provided; no much larger clone lies one nucleotide away. There are 15 amino acids in the CDR3, from cysteine to phenylalanine inclusive. The retained sequence is limited to the CDR3, 45 bases, with the frame set at the first base. Trimming accounts for 4 bases at V and 7 bases at J, while the number of junction bases matched to no gene is 10. For CDR1 and CDR2, the germline V gene lists WSHSY and SAAADI. Whole blood was collected in K2EDTA tubes by collaborating institutions according to the institutions' own protocols. Collaborator samples were shipped for TCRbeta analysis as frozen whole blood, isolated PBMCs, or DNA extracted from either sample type. This specimen comes from a study of blood T cell repertoires in COVID-19 (dated by TCRdb to the early 2020s). Regarding the study in general: Samples covering the acute and convalescent phases of COVID-19 were provided by collaborators in the United States, Italy and Spain. The dataset comprised deeply sampled blood TCRbeta repertoires from subjects exposed to, actively infected with, or recovered from COVID-19. Samples were obtained from the ongoing ImmuneRACE study (first 160 participants) and from 1,200 or so subjects provided by 6 global collaborators. A freely available public database, intended as a resource for researchers studying the immune response to SARS-CoV-2, is where the repertoires were released. A de-identified subject ID, COVID-19 status, age in years and sex were almost always included in the sample metadata. Where available, HLA class I and class II types were obtained from metadata supplied by the sample provider rather than from assay-based typing. The prospective study material was composed of cDNA or gDNA derived from T cells, B-cell-depleted T cells, or PBMCs.

TCRbeta CDR3 regions were amplified from genomic DNA using the immunoSEQ Assay, a bias-controlled multiplex PCR. The study's own analysis went as follows. Within the assay, amplification of reference gene primers was used to estimate how many nucleated cells each sample contained. Sequence reads were collapsed and filtered to measure the absolute abundance of every unique TCRbeta CDR3 rearrangement. For each sample, productive Simpson clonality was calculated as the square root of Simpson's diversity index over productive rearrangements. Drawn from immuneACCESS, this table holds only the in-frame rearrangements with V and J called that TCRdb kept. Clones are partly lost; checked studies trace under half to an unresolved V gene and leave the rest unexplained. That table supplies the V and J calls and clone size; D and trimming were determined from the DNA. This sample is represented by around 67,000 clones; under 95% of them were singletons. The ten largest clones represent around 9.1% of the sample.

Study-wide findings and limitations: The quantity of clinical and demographic metadata differed by source and by participant and was supplied without curation.

Input material: peripheral blood. This receptor was identified in a human donor in a cohort sampled during active COVID-19. The receptor chain draws on TRBV10-2 and TRBJ1-2, and TRBD1 matches 9 of the central bases. The CDR3 region reads CASSGLEVQGAGYTF. The DNA sequence is given as TGCGCCAGCAGTGGGCTGGAAGTACAGGGGGCTGGCTACACCTTC.